Given below is one T cell receptor (beta chain) in context. Trimming left V 0 bases short and J 1 base short, with 10 bases between. The CDR3 has 16 residues. Germline values: CDR1 SGHTA, CDR2 FQGNSA. Here immunoSEQ multiplex PCR was the method, and the copy in TCRdb shows in-frame clones only, minus some. The table shows 250,000 to 350,000 clones, with more than 80% occurring only once. The data are from a study of cytomegalovirus exposure and HLA in healthy donors. The sequenced material came from PBMCs. The chain employs TRBV7-2 and TRBJ1-5; D ambiguous. The receptor was derived from a young woman in good health and CMV-seronegative. For the CDR3, the DNA is TGTGCCAGCAGCTTAGCGGGAGGTGGGAGCAATCAGCCCCAGCATTTT. Translation: CASSLAGGGSNQPQHF.